Listed below are T cell receptor beta chains from one sample, sequenced in a study of metastatic and nonmetastatic thyroid tumors. TCRdb called clones again from the PCR reads with MiXCR. The table includes tens of thousands of clones, more than 45% detected once. The sequenced sample consisted of tumor tissue. These receptors were taken from a male donor with papillary thyroid cancer or a benign thyroid nodule (not recorded which). Some clones in this sample may be carry-over from other donors' samples. The CDR3 runs from the conserved cysteine through the conserved F or W. A D gene is named only where the DNA matches it firmly. For some rows the clone size is stated as once, few or many, or as a class when expanded; others skip it.

clone_size	d_call	cdr3_length	v_call	j_call	cdr3_aa	cdr3_nt
.	.	14	TRBV5-1	TRBJ1-1	CASSSPGQGDEAFF	TGCGCCAGCAGTTCCCCGGGACAAGGAGATGAAGCTTTCTTT
few	TRBD2	16	TRBV4-1	TRBJ2-1	CASSQEASGSRYEQFF	TGCGCCAGCAGCCAAGAGGCTAGCGGGAGTCGGTATGAGCAGTTCTTC
.	TRBD2	19	TRBV5-1	TRBJ2-7	CASSSPSGVSSGNSYEQYF	TGCGCCAGCAGTAGCCCCAGTGGTGTCTCTAGCGGCAACTCCTACGAGCAGTACTTC
.	.	13	TRBV7-9	TRBJ2-2	CASSLVSTGELFF	TGTGCCAGCAGCTTAGTAAGCACCGGGGAGCTGTTTTTT
.	.	11	TRBV6-2/TRBV6-3	TRBJ1-2	CASSYGYGYTF	TGTGCCAGCAGTTACGGATATGGCTACACCTTC
.	.	15	TRBV28	TRBJ2-7	CASSLSGSLSYEQYF	TGTGCCAGCAGTTTATCAGGTAGTTTATCCTACGAGCAGTACTTC
.	.	16	TRBV6-1	TRBJ2-2	CASSVVPGELGGELFF	TGTGCCAGCAGTGTAGTTCCGGGAGAGCTTGGCGGGGAGCTGTTTTTT
few	TRBD2	16	TRBV6-2/TRBV6-3	TRBJ2-1	CASKTSGHSVYNEQFF	TGTGCCAGCAAGACTAGCGGGCATTCCGTCTACAATGAGCAGTTCTTC
.	.	12	TRBV11-3	TRBJ2-7	CASRRTGNEQYF	TGTGCCAGCAGACGGACCGGGAACGAGCAGTACTTC
many	TRBD2	14	TRBV18	TRBJ2-1	CASSPGTRNDEQFF	TGTGCCAGCTCACCGGGGACTAGAAACGATGAGCAGTTCTTC
.	TRBD1	14	TRBV20-1	TRBJ1-2	CSARVPDRDYGYTF	TGCAGTGCTAGAGTACCCGACAGGGACTATGGCTACACCTTC
.	TRBD1	14	TRBV3-1	TRBJ2-7	CASSQGVQGREQYF	TGTGCCAGCAGCCAAGGAGTACAGGGGCGGGAGCAGTACTTC
.	.	15	TRBV5-1	TRBJ1-6	CASSFVGDGGSPLHF	TGCGCCAGCAGCTTCGTAGGGGACGGCGGATCACCCCTCCACTTT
.	.	15	TRBV6-1	TRBJ2-7	CASSEVGHSSYEQYF	TGTGCCAGCAGTGAAGTGGGGCACAGCTCCTACGAGCAGTACTTC
few	.	15	TRBV11-2	TRBJ2-1	CASSLVETKDNEQFF	TGTGCCAGCAGCTTAGTCGAGACTAAGGACAATGAGCAGTTCTTC
.	.	19	TRBV7-9	TRBJ1-5	CASSPYLQRGSQSNQPQHF	TGTGCCAGCAGCCCCTACCTCCAGAGAGGATCTCAAAGCAATCAGCCCCAGCATTTT
.	TRBD1	16	TRBV3-1	TRBJ2-7	CASSQDRPGGPYEQYF	TGTGCCAGCAGCCAAGATAGGCCAGGGGGACCCTACGAGCAGTACTTC
.	.	14	TRBV28	TRBJ2-7	CASSTWRNSYEQYF	TGTGCCAGCAGCACCTGGCGGAACTCCTACGAGCAGTACTTC
few	.	15	TRBV28	TRBJ2-7	CASSLGGRRLTWQYF	TGTGCCAGCAGTTTAGGGGGCAGACGCCTTACGTGGCAGTACTTC
.	TRBD1	15	TRBV5-1	TRBJ1-3	CASSLPSGTANTIYF	TGCGCCAGCAGCTTGCCGTCCGGGACAGCAAACACCATATATTTT
.	.	13	TRBV11-2	TRBJ2-7	CASSPDGNYEQYF	TGTGCCAGCAGCCCGGACGGGAACTACGAGCAGTACTTC
.	.	15	TRBV7-2	TRBJ2-1	CASSLQASAYNEQFF	TGTGCCAGCAGCTTACAAGCGAGCGCCTACAATGAGCAGTTCTTC
.	.	11	TRBV6-1	TRBJ2-7	CASSRTNEQYF	TGTGCCAGCAGCAGGACGAACGAGCAGTACTTC
.	.	11	TRBV11-3	TRBJ2-1	CASSWLTGQFF	TGTGCCAGCAGCTGGTTGACAGGGCAGTTCTTC
few	.	12	TRBV6-1	TRBJ1-2	CASSRQGDGYTF	TGTGCCAGCAGCCGGCAGGGTGATGGCTACACCTTC
few	.	13	TRBV19	TRBJ2-7	CASNPHRDGEQYF	TGTGCCAGTAACCCTCATAGGGATGGCGAGCAGTACTTC
.	TRBD1	14	TRBV20-1	TRBJ2-1	CSSAGGQEYNEQFF	TGCAGTTCCGCCGGTGGACAGGAATACAATGAGCAGTTCTTC
few	TRBD1	16	TRBV7-8	TRBJ1-5	CASSPFGTGGIQPQHF	TGTGCCAGCAGCCCTTTCGGGACAGGGGGCATTCAGCCCCAGCATTTT
.	.	13	TRBV11-2	TRBJ2-5	CASSLAQQETQYF	TGTGCCAGCAGCTTAGCCCAGCAAGAGACCCAGTACTTC
few	.	13	TRBV28	TRBJ1-2	CASSLRQLYGYTF	TGTGCCAGCAGTTTGCGGCAGCTATATGGCTACACCTTC